A single TCR beta chain is shown here with its context. Its antigen remains unknown. Treatment here: approximately nine-day PBMC culture with coronavirus spike peptide pools or control peptides (ViraFEST assay). The record originates from a study of vaccination and CD4 T cells after COVID-19. In the study overall: A median of roughly 97 days (range 35 to 161) separated diagnosis from post-COVID sampling.

With the Oncomine TCR Beta short-read assay, DNA from cultured CD4+ T cells was sequenced. TCRdb re-analysed the PCR reads in MiXCR, keeping a single row per CDR3 protein. The repertoire has around 12,000 distinct CDR3 sequences, more than 60% of them found once; the top ten carry 10%. The CDR3 spans 15 residues. Germline lookup yields CDR1 DFQATT and CDR2 SNEGSKA (reference sequence). The junction had 5 bases not matched to a gene; V was cut back by 4 bases and J by 0 bases. The rearrangement links TRBV20-1 to TRBJ1-2; 10 bases are a match to TRBD1. The clonotype was recovered from a human donor who had recovered from COVID-19. Sequencing input: CD4+ T cells from blood, cultured in vitro. The CDR3 protein is CSANRDRGPNYGYTF. In nucleotides, the CDR3 is TGCAGTGCTAACCGGGACAGGGGACCTAACTATGGCTACACCTTC.